This T cell receptor beta chain appears in the sequencing data of a study of neurological immune-mediated disorders. Whole-study context: In a group of about 35 multiple sclerosis patients, some 31 had the relapsing-remitting type and 3 had the secondary progressive type. Whole-study findings and limits: Falling below healthy controls, multiple sclerosis showed the least TCR clonal expansion, while HTLV-1-associated myelopathy showed the most.

Indicated time point: longitudinal time-point 1 (baseline). The unsorted libraries were produced from 2 million PBMCs held at -80 C. cDNA synthesis was performed by 5'RACE with 10-nucleotide random UMIs. TCRdb reprocessed the 5' RACE reads via MiXCR and lists one record per CDR3 protein. The sample lists tens of thousands of distinct CDR3 sequences; less than 3.5% were seen once. The CDR3 extends over 16 amino acids. Germline values: CDR1 SGHRS, CDR2 YFSETQ. The J segment lost 4 bases and the V segment lost 4 bases, leaving 6 bases of the junction unmatched. This clonotype was detected ten times or more. The antigen remains undetermined.

The sample consisted of PBMCs. The chain links TRBV5-1 to TRBJ2-2, with 11 bases lining up with TRBD1. The sequence was collected from a woman aged 55-69 years with multiple sclerosis. The CDR3 sequence is CASSPRDRGITGELFF. DNA for the CDR3: TGCGCCAGCAGCCCACGGGACAGGGGGATCACCGGGGAGCTGTTTTTT. The whole variable domain, filled in from reference TRBV5-1 and TRBJ2-2, reads KAGVTQTPRYLIKTRGQQVTLSCSPISGHRSVSWYQQTPGQGLQFLFEYFSETQRNKGNFPGRFSGRQFSNSRSEMNVSTLELGDSALYLCASSPRDRGITGELFFGEGSRLTVL.